The 9 T cell receptor beta chains given below trace back to one sample, sequenced in a study of blood T cell repertoires in COVID-19 (TCRdb year 2020). Library creation used the immunoSEQ multiplex PCR assay. The source is immuneACCESS, and TCRdb retained only in-frame sequences with V and J called. Part of the clones is not carried over; for the studies checked, unresolved V genes explain less than half of this, and the remainder is unexplained. The sample has 220,000 or so clones on record, about four fifths of them singletons. The top ten hold approximately 7.3% of the sample. Material: PBMCs or T cells enriched from blood (not recorded which). Receptors originate from a woman in her 40s who had recovered from COVID-19.

V and J are TRBV28 and TRBJ1-5, with D unresolved. Germline-derived CDR1 and CDR2 are MDHEN and SYDVKM. The CDR3 is 11 residues long. Trimming removed 2 bases from V and 12 bases from J, with 8 bases in between. In nucleotides, the CDR3 is TGTGCCAGCAGTTTAGCCGAGATCCAGCATTTT. Translation: CASSLAEIQHF.

The CDR3 DNA is TGTGCCAGCAGTTACTCGGGCAGGTCCCGACTAGCTAACTATGGCTACACCTTC. As protein: CASSYSGRSRLANYGYTF. The chain couples TRBV6-2 or TRBV6-3 to TRBJ1-2; D is ambiguous. From germline, CDR1 is MNHEY and CDR2 SVGEGT. The CDR3 runs 18 residues. The V gene lost 0 bases and the J gene lost 0 bases, with 17 bases spanning the gap.

This chain links TRBV19 with TRBJ2-1; 7 bases line up with TRBD2. The CDR3 is 17 amino acids. Trimming cost V 5 bases and J 3 bases; bases outside gene matches: 13. Germline V CDR1 and CDR2: LNHDA, SQIVND (reference sequence). The CDR3 region is CASSDPGERGLYNEQFF. In nucleotides, the CDR3 is TGTGCCAGTAGTGACCCTGGGGAGCGGGGACTCTACAATGAGCAGTTCTTC.

The rearrangement joins TRBV19 to TRBJ2-1; 8 nucleotides match TRBD1. The CDR3 runs to 15 residues. In germline, CDR1 is LNHDA, CDR2 SQIVND (reference sequence). The trim removed 3 bases at V and 8 bases at J, leaving 9 bases unmatched. The CDR3 protein is CASSMTPRGQDEQFF. The CDR3 DNA is TGTGCCAGTAGTATGACACCCAGGGGGCAGGATGAGCAGTTCTTC.

CDR3 sequence (DNA): TGTGCCAGCAGCCGGAAGGGACAGGTCTATGGCTACACCTTC. It encodes CASSRKGQVYGYTF. V gene TRBV5-6 combines with J gene TRBJ1-2; 8 bases are shared with TRBD1. Germline CDR1 is SGHDT and CDR2 is YYEEEE. Losses at the gene ends were 4 bases for V and 4 bases for J; bases not matched to a gene: 6. The CDR3 is 14 amino acids.

CDR3 in DNA: TGTGCCAGCAGCTTAGACGGACAGGGAACAGATACGCAGTATTTT. It is translated as CASSLDGQGTDTQYF. The V gene is TRBV7-9, the J gene TRBJ2-3; 8 nucleotides match TRBD1. Trimming cost V 1 base and J 3 bases; bases outside gene matches: 3. Germline lookup yields CDR1 SEHNR and CDR2 FQNEAQ (reference sequence). CDR3 length equals 15 residues.

This chain joins TRBV6-4 and TRBJ1-2; D is undetermined. V was clipped by 4 bases and J by 7 bases, with 13 bases between them. The CDR3 has 13 residues. The V gene's germline CDR1 is MRHNA and CDR2 SNTAGT. The CDR3 protein is CASSAGFTSGYTF. The CDR3 DNA reads TGTGCCAGCAGTGCCGGGTTTACGAGTGGCTACACCTTC.

This clone was picked up a small number of times. The chain employs TRBV10-1 and TRBJ1-1, with a tentative D call TRBD1 (6 bases). The ends were cut back, 5 bases at V and 1 base at J, with 8 bases in the middle. CDR3 length: 13 residues. From germline, CDR1 is WNHNN and CDR2 SYGVQD (reference sequence). The CDR3 spells CASSRQANTEAFF. DNA of the CDR3: TGCGCCAGCAGTAGACAGGCGAACACTGAAGCTTTCTTT.

This clone appeared once. The chain has TRBV5-5 and TRBJ2-1, with D possibly being TRBD1 (5 bases). CDR1 is SGHKS, CDR2 YYEKEE, per germline (reference sequence). This CDR3 is built from 15 residues. V gave up 1 base and J gave up 5 bases, with 13 bases separating them. The CDR3 spells CASSLYQGWDNEQFF. The DNA for the CDR3 is TGTGCCAGCAGCTTGTACCAGGGATGGGACAATGAGCAGTTCTTC.